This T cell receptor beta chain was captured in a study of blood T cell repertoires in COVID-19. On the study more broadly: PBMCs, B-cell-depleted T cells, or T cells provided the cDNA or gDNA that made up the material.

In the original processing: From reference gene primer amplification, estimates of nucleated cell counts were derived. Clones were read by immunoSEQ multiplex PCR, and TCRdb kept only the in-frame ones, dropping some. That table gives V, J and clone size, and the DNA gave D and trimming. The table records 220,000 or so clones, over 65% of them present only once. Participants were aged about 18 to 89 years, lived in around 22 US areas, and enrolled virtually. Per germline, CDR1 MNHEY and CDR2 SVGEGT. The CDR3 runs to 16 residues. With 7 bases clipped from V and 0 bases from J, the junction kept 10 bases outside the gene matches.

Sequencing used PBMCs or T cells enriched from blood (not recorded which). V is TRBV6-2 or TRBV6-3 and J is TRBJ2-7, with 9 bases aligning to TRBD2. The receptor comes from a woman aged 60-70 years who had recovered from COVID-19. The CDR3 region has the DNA TGTGCCAGCATCCCAGCGGCTAGCGGGGACTCCTACGAGCAGTACTTC. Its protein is CASIPAASGDSYEQYF.